What follows is one T cell receptor (beta chain) and its context. The antigen remains unidentified. In germline, CDR1 is MDHEN, CDR2 SYDVKM. CDR3 length equals 21 residues. The junction had 23 bases not matched to a gene; V was cut back by 4 bases and J by 4 bases. Generated by immunoSEQ multiplex PCR, the TCRdb table keeps only in-frame clones and is missing some. The data include 150,000 or so clones; the top ten clones carry 2% to 2.5%. These data are taken from a study of T cell responses to AZD1222 COVID-19 vaccine. Regarding the study as a whole: Increased Spike-specific TCR breadth and depth were observed after two AZD1222 doses. Reports indicate that nearly half of spike-specific TCRs are directed at unmutated variant regions.

This sequence originates from an adult in good health. Material for sequencing was peripheral blood. This chain uses TRBV28 with TRBJ1-3, with 9 positions matching TRBD1. The CDR3 region is CASSSPGGNSATGGSGNTIYF. The CDR3 DNA follows: TGTGCCAGCAGTTCCCCCGGGGGAAATTCCGCTACAGGGGGCTCCGGAAACACCATATATTTT.